The 5 T cell receptor beta chains below all came from one sample that was sequenced in a study of OX40 agonist ivuxolimab in advanced cancers. The table came from immunoSEQ multiplex PCR; TCRdb's copy has only in-frame clones and leaves some out. Of 70,000 or so clones in the sample, approximately 89% are singletons; the top ten hold roughly 0.68%. The sequenced sample was CD4+ or CD8+ T cells sorted from blood, obtained in a trial of the OX40 agonist ivuxolimab. The receptors here all came from an adult with an advanced solid tumor such as melanoma, head and neck, liver or kidney cancer.

The chain links TRBV28 to TRBJ1-2; D remains ambiguous. Germline V CDR1 and CDR2: MDHEN, SYDVKM. Deletions cut 5 bases from V and 8 bases from J, with 15 bases between. CDR3 length equals 13 residues. DNA of the CDR3: TGTGCCAGCAGTCGCCTTGACCAGTGGGGCTACACCTTC. As protein: CASSRLDQWGYTF.

The genes are TRBV4-2 and TRBJ1-2; a weak D match, TRBD1 (6 bases). Germline V gives CDR1 LGHNA, CDR2 YNFKEQ. This CDR3 is built from 15 residues. V dropped 1 base and J dropped 8 bases, with 17 bases sitting between them. The CDR3 DNA reads as TGTGCCAGCAGCCAAGGTTTCATGGGGGCTGGCGGCTACACCTTC. This sequence encodes CASSQGFMGAGGYTF.

The chain employs TRBV5-1 and TRBJ1-1; D remains ambiguous. Trimming removed 2 bases at V and 5 bases at J, with 16 bases between. The CDR3 is 15 residues long. The germline gives CDR1 SGHRS, CDR2 YFSETQ. CDR3: CASSLTSGVRTEAFF. DNA for the CDR3: TGCGCCAGCAGCTTAACTAGCGGCGTAAGGACTGAAGCTTTCTTT.

This chain connects TRBV10-2 to TRBJ1-1; D gene uncertain. The germline V gene encodes CDR1 WSHSY and CDR2 SAAADI. The CDR3 covers 12 residues. With 5 bases removed from V and 1 base from J, the gap between germline ends came to 5 bases. The CDR3 coding sequence is TGCGCCAGCAGTCCCACGAACACTGAAGCTTTCTTT. Translation gives CASSPTNTEAFF.

The chain employs TRBV15 and TRBJ2-1; 9 bases agree with TRBD1. Per the germline V gene, CDR1 is LNHNV and CDR2 is YYDKDF (reference sequence). The CDR3 spans 17 residues. V lost 0 bases to trimming and J lost 8 bases; unmatched junction nucleotides: 11. The DNA for the CDR3 is TGTGCCACCAGCAGAGATAAGGACAGGGGCCTCAGGGATGAGCAGTTCTTC. This gives the protein CATSRDKDRGLRDEQFF.